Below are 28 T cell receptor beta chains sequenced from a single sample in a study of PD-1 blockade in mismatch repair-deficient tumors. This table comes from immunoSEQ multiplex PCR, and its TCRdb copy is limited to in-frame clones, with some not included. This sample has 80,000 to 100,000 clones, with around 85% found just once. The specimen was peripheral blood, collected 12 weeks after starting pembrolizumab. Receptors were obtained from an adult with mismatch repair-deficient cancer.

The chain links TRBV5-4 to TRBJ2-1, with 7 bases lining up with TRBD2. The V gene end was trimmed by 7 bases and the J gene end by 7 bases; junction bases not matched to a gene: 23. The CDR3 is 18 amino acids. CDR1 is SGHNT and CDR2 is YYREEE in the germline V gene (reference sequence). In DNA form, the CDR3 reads TGTGCCAGCTTCAGACTAGCTGATTGGGCTGGGCGGGAAAATGAGCAGTTCTTC. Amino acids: CASFRLADWAGRENEQFF.

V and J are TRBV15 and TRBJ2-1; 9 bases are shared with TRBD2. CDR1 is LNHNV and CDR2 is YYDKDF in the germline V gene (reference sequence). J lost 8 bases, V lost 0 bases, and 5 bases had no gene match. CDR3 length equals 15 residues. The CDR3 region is CATSREGLAGYEQFF. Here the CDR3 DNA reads TGTGCCACCAGCAGAGAGGGGCTAGCGGGGTATGAGCAGTTCTTC.

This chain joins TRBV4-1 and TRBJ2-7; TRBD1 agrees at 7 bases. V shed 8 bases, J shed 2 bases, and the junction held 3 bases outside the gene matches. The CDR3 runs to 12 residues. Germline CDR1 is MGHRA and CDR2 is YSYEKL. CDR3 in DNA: TGCGCCAGCGGGGACAGTACCTACGAGCAGTACTTC. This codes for CASGDSTYEQYF.

The CDR3 here is CAITRDNGLYEQYF. In DNA form, the CDR3 reads TGTGCCATTACTCGGGATAATGGACTCTACGAGCAGTACTTC. The chain links TRBV10-3 to TRBJ2-7; perhaps TRBD2 as D (5 bases). CDR3 size: 14 residues. Trimming left V 9 bases short and J 3 bases short, with 18 bases between. Germline V CDR1 and CDR2: ENHRY, SYGVKD.

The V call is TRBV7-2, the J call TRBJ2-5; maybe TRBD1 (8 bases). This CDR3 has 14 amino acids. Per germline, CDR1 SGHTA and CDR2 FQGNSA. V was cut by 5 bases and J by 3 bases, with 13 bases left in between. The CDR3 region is CASSPQGGEETQYF. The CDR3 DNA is TGTGCCAGCAGCCCACAGGGGGGGGAAGAGACCCAGTACTTC.

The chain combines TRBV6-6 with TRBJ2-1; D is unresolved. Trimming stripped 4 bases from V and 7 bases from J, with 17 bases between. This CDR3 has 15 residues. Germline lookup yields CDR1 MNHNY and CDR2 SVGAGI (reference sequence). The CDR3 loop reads CASSSHEGGGNEQFF. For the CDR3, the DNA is TGTGCCAGCAGTTCCCACGAAGGCGGTGGGAATGAGCAGTTCTTC.

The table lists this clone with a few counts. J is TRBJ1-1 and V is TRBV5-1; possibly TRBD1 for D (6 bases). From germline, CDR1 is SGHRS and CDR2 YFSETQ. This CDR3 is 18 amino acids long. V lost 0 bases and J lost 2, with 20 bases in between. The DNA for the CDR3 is TGCGCCAGCAGCTTGGGGGCAGGGGAAGGGGTCGCCAACACTGAAGCTTTCTTT. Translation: CASSLGAGEGVANTEAFF.

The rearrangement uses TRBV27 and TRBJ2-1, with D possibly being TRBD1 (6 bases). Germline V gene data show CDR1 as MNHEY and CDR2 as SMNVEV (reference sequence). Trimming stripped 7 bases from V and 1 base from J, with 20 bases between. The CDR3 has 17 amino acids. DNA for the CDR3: TGTGCCAGCAATACCCTCAGAAGGGGGAGTTCCTACAATGAGCAGTTCTTC. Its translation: CASNTLRRGSSYNEQFF.

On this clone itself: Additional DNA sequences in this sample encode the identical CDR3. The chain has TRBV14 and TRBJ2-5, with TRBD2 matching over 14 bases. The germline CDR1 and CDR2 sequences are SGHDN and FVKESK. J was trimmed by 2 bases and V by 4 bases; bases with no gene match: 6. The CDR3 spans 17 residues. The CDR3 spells CASSPGLAGVGQETQYF. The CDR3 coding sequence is TGTGCCAGCAGCCCGGGACTAGCGGGGGTGGGTCAAGAGACCCAGTACTTC.

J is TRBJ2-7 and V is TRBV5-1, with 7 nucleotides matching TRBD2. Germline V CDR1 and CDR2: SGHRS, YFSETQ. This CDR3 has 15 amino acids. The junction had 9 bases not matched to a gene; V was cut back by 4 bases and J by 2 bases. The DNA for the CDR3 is TGCGCCAGCAGCCAAAGTAGCGGGCTTACCTACGAGCAGTACTTC. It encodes CASSQSSGLTYEQYF.

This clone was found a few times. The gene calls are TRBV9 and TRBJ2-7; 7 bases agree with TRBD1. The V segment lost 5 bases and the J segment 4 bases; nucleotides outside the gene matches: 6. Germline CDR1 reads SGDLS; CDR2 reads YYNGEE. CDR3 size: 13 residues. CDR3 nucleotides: TGTGCCAGCAGTGAGGGGGCAATGTACGAGCAGTACTTC. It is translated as CASSEGAMYEQYF.

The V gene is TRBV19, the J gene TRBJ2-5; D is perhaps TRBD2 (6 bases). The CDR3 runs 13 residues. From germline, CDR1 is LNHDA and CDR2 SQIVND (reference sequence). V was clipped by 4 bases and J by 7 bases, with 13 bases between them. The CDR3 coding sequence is TGTGCCAGTAGTACTAACGGGGGAGTGACCCAGTACTTC. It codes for CASSTNGGVTQYF.

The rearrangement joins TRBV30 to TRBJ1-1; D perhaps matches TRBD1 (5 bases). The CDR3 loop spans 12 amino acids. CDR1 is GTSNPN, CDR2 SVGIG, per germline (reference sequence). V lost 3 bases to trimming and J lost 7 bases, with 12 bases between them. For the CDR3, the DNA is TGTGCCTGGAGCCGGGACCTGGTTGAAGCTTTCTTT. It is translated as CAWSRDLVEAFF.

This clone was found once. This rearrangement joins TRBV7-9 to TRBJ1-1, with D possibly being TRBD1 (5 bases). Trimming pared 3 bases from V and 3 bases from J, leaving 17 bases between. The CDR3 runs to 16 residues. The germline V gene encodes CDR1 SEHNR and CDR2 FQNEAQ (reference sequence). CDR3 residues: CASSLYRSGGDTEAFF. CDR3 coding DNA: TGTGCCAGCAGCTTGTATCGCTCGGGAGGGGACACTGAAGCTTTCTTT.

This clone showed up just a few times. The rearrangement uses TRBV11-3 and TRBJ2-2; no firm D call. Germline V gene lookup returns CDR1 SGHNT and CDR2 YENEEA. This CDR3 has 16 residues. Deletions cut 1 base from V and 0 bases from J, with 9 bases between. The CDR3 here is CASSLGLHANTGELFF. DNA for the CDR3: TGTGCCAGCAGCTTAGGCCTTCACGCGAACACCGGGGAGCTGTTTTTT.

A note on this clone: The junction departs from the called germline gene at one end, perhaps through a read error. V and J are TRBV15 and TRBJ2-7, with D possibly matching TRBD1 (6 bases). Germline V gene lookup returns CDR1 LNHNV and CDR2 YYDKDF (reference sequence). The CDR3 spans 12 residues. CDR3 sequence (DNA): TGTGCCACCAGCAGAGATCAGGACAGCCAGCTTTTC. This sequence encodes CATSRDQDSQLF.

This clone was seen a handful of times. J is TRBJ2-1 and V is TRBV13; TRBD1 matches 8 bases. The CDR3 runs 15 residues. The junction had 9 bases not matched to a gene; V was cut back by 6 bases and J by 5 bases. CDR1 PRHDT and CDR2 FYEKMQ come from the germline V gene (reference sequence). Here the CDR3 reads CASRFRGQGNNEQFF. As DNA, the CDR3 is TGTGCCAGCAGGTTTCGTGGACAGGGAAACAATGAGCAGTTCTTC.

The CDR3 loop reads CASSPGLAGQETQYF. CDR3 nucleotide sequence: TGTGCCAGCAGTCCTGGACTAGCGGGCCAAGAGACCCAGTACTTC. This sequence joins TRBV7-2 and TRBJ2-5; 11 bases are a match to TRBD2. V was clipped by 6 bases and J by 1 base; unmatched bases: 4. The CDR3 runs to 15 residues. Germline V gene data show CDR1 as SGHTA and CDR2 as FQGNSA. The entire variable domain, with the rest obtained from reference TRBV7-2 and TRBJ2-5, is as follows: GAGVSQSPSNKVTEKGKDVELRCDPISGHTALYWYRQSLGQGLEFLIYFQGNSAPDKSGLPSDRFSAERTGGSVSTLTIQRTQQEDSAVYLCASSPGLAGQETQYFGPGTRLLVL.

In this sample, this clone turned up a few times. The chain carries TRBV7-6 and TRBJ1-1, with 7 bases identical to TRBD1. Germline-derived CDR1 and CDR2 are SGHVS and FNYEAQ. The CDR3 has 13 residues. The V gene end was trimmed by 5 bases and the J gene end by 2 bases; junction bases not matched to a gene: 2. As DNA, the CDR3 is TGTGCCAGCAGCCGGGACAGAAACACTGAAGCTTTCTTT. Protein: CASSRDRNTEAFF. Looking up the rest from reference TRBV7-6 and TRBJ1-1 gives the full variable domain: GAGVSQSPRYKVTKRGQDVALRCDPISGHVSLYWYRQALGQGPEFLTYFNYEAQQDKSGLPNDRFSAERPEGSISTLTIQRTEQRDSAMYRCASSRDRNTEAFFGQGTRLTVV.

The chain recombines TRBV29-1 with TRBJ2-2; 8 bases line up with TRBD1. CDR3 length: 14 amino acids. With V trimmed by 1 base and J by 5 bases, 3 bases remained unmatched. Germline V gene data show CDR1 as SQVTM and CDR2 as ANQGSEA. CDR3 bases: TGCAGCGTTGAAGGGACAGGGCGTACCGGGGAGCTGTTTTTT. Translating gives CSVEGTGRTGELFF.

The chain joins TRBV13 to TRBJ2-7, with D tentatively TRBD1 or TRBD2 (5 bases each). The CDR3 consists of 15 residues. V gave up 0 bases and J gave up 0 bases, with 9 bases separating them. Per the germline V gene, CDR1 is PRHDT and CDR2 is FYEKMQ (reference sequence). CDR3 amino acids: CASSLGRGPSYEQYF. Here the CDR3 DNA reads TGTGCCAGCAGCTTAGGTCGGGGACCCTCCTACGAGCAGTACTTC.

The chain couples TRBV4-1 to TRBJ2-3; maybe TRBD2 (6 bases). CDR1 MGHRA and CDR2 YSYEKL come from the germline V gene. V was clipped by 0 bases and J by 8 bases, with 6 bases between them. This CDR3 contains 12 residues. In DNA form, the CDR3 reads TGCGCCAGCAGCCAAGACGGGAGTACGCAGTATTTT. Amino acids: CASSQDGSTQYF.

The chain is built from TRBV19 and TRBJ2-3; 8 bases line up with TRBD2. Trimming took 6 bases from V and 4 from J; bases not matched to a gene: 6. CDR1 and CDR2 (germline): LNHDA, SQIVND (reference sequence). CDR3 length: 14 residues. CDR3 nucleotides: TGTGCCAGTAGCGGGACTAGTCTCCCAGATACGCAGTATTTT. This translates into CASSGTSLPDTQYF.

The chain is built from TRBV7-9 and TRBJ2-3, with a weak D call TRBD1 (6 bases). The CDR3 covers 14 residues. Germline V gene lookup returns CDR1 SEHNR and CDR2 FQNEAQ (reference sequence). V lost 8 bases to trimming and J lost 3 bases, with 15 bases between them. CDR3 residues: CASQRGQTTDTQYF. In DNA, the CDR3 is TGTGCCAGCCAACGGGGACAAACGACAGATACGCAGTATTTT.

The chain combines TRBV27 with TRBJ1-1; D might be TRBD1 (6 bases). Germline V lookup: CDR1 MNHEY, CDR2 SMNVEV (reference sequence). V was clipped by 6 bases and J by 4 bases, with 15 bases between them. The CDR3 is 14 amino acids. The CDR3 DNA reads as TGTGCCAGCAGACCGCCCGGGGGCGGCACTGAAGCTTTCTTT. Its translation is CASRPPGGGTEAFF.

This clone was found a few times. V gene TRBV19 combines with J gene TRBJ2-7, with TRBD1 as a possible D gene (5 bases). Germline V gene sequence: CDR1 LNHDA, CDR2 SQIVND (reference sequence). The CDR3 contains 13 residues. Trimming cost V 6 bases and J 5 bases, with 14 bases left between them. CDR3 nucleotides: TGTGCCAGTAGCCAGGGATTTAACAACGAGCAGTACTTC. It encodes CASSQGFNNEQYF. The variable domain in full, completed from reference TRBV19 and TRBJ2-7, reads DGGITQSPKYLFRKEGQNVTLSCEQNLNHDAMYWYRQDPGQGLRLIYYSQIVNDFQKGDIAEGYSVSREKKESFPLTVTSAQKNPTAFYLCASSQGFNNEQYFGPGTRLTVT.

The CDR3 DNA follows: TGCGCCAGCAGTCTCAGGGACGGGGAGCTGTTTTTT. This sequence encodes CASSLRDGELFF. The chain has TRBV5-1 and TRBJ2-2; a possible D gene is TRBD1 (5 bases). The CDR3 length is 12 residues. Germline V gives CDR1 SGHRS, CDR2 YFSETQ. The ends were cut back, 5 bases at V and 7 bases at J, with 9 bases in the middle.

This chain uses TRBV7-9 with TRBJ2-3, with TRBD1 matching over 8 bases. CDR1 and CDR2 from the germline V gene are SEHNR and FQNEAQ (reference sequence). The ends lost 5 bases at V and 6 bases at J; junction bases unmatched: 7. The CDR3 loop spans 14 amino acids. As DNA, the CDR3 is TGTGCCAGCAGCCAAGACAGGGGATGGGATACGCAGTATTTT. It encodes CASSQDRGWDTQYF. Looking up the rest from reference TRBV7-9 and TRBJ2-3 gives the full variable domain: DTGVSQNPRHKITKRGQNVTFRCDPISEHNRLYWYRQTLGQGPEFLTYFQNEAQLEKSRLLSDRFSAERPKGSFSTLEIQRTEQGDSAMYLCASSQDRGWDTQYFGPGTRLTVL.